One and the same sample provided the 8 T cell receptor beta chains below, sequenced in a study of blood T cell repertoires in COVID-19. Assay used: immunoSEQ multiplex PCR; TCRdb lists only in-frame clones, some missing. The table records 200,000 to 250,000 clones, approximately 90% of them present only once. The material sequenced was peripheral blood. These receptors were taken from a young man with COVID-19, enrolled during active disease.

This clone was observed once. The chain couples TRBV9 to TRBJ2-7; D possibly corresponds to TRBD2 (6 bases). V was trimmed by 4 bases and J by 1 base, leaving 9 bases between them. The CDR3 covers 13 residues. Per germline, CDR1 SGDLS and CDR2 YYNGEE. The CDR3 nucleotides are TGTGCCAGCAGCCCTGGGACTTCCTACGAGCAGTACTTC. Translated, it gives CASSPGTSYEQYF.

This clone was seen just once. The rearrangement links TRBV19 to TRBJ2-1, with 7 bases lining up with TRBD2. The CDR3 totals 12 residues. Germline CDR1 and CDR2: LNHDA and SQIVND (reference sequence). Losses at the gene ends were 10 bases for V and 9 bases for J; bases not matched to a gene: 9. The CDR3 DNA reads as TGTGCCACCTGGGGGGGAGTGGGTGAGCAGTTCTTC. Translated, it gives CATWGGVGEQFF.

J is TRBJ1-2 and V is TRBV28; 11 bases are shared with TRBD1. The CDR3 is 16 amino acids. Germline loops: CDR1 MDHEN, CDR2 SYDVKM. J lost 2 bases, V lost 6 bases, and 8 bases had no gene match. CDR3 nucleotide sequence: TGTGCCAGCAGCCTGGGACAGGGGGTCGGCAACTATGGCTACACCTTC. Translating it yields CASSLGQGVGNYGYTF.

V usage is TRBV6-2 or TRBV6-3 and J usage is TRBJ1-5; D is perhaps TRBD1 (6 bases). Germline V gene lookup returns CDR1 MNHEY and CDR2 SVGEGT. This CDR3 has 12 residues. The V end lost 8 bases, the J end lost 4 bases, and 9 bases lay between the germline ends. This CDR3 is CASRQGNQPQHF. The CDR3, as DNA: TGTGCCAGCCGCCAGGGGAATCAGCCCCAGCATTTT.

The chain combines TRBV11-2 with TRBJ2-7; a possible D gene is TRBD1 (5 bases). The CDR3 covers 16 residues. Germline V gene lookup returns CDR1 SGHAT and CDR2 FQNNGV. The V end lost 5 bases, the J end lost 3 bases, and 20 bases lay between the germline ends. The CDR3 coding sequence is TGTGCCAGCAGCCAGCACCTGGACACAGTAGGCTACGAGCAGTACTTC. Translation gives CASSQHLDTVGYEQYF.

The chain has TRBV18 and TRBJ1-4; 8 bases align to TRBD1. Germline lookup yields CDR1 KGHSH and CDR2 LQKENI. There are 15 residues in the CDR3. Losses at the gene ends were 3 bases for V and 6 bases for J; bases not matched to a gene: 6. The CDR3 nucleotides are TGTGCCAGCTCACCCAGGACAGGGTCGGATGAAAAACTGTTTTTT. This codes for CASSPRTGSDEKLFF.

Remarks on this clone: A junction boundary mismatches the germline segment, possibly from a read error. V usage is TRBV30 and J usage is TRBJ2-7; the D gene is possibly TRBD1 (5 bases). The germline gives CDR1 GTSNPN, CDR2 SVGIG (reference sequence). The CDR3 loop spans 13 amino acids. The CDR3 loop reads CALGQGPLREQYF. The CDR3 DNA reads TGCGCCCTGGGTCAGGGCCCCTTAAGGGAGCAGTACTTC.

In nucleotides, the CDR3 is TGTGCCAGTAGTACCCCGGACAGTTCTCAGGCTAACTATGGCTACACCTTC. It yields the protein CASSTPDSSQANYGYTF. V gene TRBV19 combines with J gene TRBJ1-2, with a possible D match to TRBD1 (6 bases). This CDR3 is 17 amino acids long. Trimming removed 4 bases at V and 0 bases at J, with 18 bases between. The germline gives CDR1 LNHDA, CDR2 SQIVND (reference sequence).